This TCR beta chain was profiled in a study of cytomegalovirus exposure and HLA in healthy donors. Whole-study results and caveats: V- and J-gene trimming of TCR beta was linked (in a later analysis) to a missense DCLRE1C variant. Reports showed the classifier diagnosing cytomegalovirus status with high specificity and sensitivity.

PCR employed 60 Vbeta and 13 Jbeta primers. Sequenced by immunoSEQ multiplex PCR; TCRdb stores in-frame clones only, minus some. This table has about 150,000 clones, under 75% appearing once. With respect to this clone: Its specificity is not known.

The CDR3 consists of 16 residues. Unmatched junction bases numbered 6, after V lost 0 bases and J lost 1 base. Germline CDR1 is SGHRS and CDR2 is YFSETQ. The chain links TRBV5-1 to TRBJ2-5, with 7 nucleotides matching TRBD1. The TCR sequence derives from a woman between 35 and 50 years old in good health and CMV-seronegative. Sequencing was done on a sample of PBMCs. CDR3 sequence: CASSLEAGGVQETQYF. CDR3 coding DNA: TGCGCCAGCAGCTTGGAGGCAGGGGGTGTCCAAGAGACCCAGTACTTC.